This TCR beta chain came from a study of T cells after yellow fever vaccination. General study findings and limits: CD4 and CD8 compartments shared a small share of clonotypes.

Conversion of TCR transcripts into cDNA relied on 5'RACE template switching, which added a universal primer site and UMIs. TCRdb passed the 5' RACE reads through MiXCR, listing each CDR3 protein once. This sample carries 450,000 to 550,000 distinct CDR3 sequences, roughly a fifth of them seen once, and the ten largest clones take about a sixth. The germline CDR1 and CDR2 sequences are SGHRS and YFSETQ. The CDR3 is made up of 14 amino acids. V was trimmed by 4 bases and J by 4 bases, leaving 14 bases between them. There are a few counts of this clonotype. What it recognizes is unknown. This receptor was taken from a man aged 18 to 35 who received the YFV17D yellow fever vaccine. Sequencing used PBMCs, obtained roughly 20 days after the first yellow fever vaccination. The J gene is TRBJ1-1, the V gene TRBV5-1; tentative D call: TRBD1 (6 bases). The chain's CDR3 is CASSTRDIGTEAFF. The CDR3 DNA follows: TGCGCCAGCAGCACCCGGGACATCGGCACTGAAGCTTTCTTT.